The entry below gives a single TCR beta chain sequence along with its context. Its antigen is undetermined. This specimen comes from a study of shared clonotypes between healthy human individuals. Study background: Plates per donor: three CD4 naive, three CD4 memory, two CD8 naive, one CD8 memory. Study-wide results and limits: An anticipated effect of sequencing depth on clonotype sharing among donors was recognized. Naive CD4 clonotype sharing across four donors was around 5.5%.

Germline V gene data show CDR1 as SGDLS and CDR2 as YYNGEE. The V segment lost 4 bases and the J segment 3 bases; nucleotides outside the gene matches: 12. The CDR3 extends over 16 amino acids. Original handling: ImmunoSEQ supplied junction-only sequences lacking quality scores, so filtering was different. Clones were read by immunoSEQ multiplex PCR, and TCRdb kept only the in-frame ones, dropping some. For V, J and clone size, that table is used; D and trimming come from the DNA. The sample lists about 2.1 million clones; 90% to 95% were seen once. Naive CD8 cells, CD45RO-negative and positively selected for CCR7, excluded terminally differentiated effector memory CD45RA+ cells.

The clonotype was recovered from a man aged 18 to 30 in good health. Some clones in this sample may be carry-over from other donors' samples. J is TRBJ2-5 and V is TRBV9, with 7 bases matching TRBD2. Sequenced sample: naive CD8+ T cells from PBMCs. The CDR3 DNA is TGTGCCAGCAGCAACTCACAATCTGGGGGGGAAGAGACCCAGTACTTC. Encoded protein: CASSNSQSGGEETQYF.